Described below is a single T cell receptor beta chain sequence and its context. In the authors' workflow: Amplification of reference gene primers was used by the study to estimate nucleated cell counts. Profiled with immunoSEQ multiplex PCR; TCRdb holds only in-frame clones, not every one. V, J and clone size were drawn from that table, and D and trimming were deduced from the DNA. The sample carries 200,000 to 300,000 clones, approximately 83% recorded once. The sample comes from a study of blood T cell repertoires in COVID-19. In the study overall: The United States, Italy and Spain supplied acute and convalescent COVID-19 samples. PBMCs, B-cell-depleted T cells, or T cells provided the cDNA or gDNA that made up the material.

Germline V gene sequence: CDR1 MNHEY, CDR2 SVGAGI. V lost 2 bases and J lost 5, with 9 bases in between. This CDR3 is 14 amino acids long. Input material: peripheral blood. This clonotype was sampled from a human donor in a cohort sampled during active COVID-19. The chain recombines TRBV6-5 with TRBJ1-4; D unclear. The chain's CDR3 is CASSYGRSNEKLFF. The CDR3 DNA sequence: TGTGCCAGCAGTTACGGCAGGTCGAATGAAAAACTGTTTTTT.